These T cell receptor beta chains were read from a single sample in a study of OX40 agonist ivuxolimab in advanced cancers. Assay used: immunoSEQ multiplex PCR; TCRdb lists only in-frame clones, some missing. The data show some 31,000 clones, roughly nine tenths seen once. The sequences come from CD4+ or CD8+ T cells sorted from blood, collected in a trial of the OX40 agonist ivuxolimab. The receptors were sampled from an adult with an advanced solid tumor such as melanoma, head and neck, liver or kidney cancer. Both conserved end residues are part of each CDR3. The D gene is left open where the match is weak. Only some rows state a clone size, as once, few, many or a class for expanded clones.

j_gene | d_gene | abundance | v_gene | CDR3nt | CDR3aa
TRBJ2-2 | . | . | TRBV7-9 | TGTGCCAGCAGCTCCACCCGGGACTCCGGCGGGGAGCTGTTTTTT | CASSSTRDSGGELFF
TRBJ1-1 | . | once | TRBV19 | TGTGCCAGTAGTATAGATCCACAAATGAACACTGAAGCTTTCTTT | CASSIDPQMNTEAFF
TRBJ1-2 | . | once | TRBV4-2 | TGTGCCAGCAGCCAAGAGGACATCTACTATGGCTACACCTTC | CASSQEDIYYGYTF
TRBJ1-3 | TRBD1 | . | TRBV7-8 | TGTGCCAGCACTCGTCGACAGGGGGCCATCGGAAACACCATATATTTT | CASTRRQGAIGNTIYF
TRBJ2-2 | . | . | TRBV7-9 | TGTGCCAGCAGCTTAGATTTCGGGGAGCTGTTTTTT | CASSLDFGELFF
TRBJ2-3 | TRBD2 | . | TRBV6-5 | TGTGCCAGCAGTTACTCGAGCGGGAGGCCTACAGATACGCAGTATTTT | CASSYSSGRPTDTQYF
TRBJ1-2 | TRBD1 | . | TRBV7-6 | TGTGCCAGCAGCTTCGGCAGGGGGGATGGCTACACCTTC | CASSFGRGDGYTF
TRBJ1-2 | TRBD1 | . | TRBV11-2 | TGTGCCAGCAGCTTATCGACAGGGGGCTATGGCTACACCTTC | CASSLSTGGYGYTF
TRBJ1-4 | . | . | TRBV9 | TGTGCCAGCAGCGTAAGGGACGGGGAAAAACTGTTTTTT | CASSVRDGEKLFF
TRBJ1-3 | . | . | TRBV9 | TGTGCCAGCAGCCTCCAAAGGATAGGGGGGTCCGGAAACACCATATATTTT | CASSLQRIGGSGNTIYF
TRBJ2-7 | TRBD1 | . | TRBV18 | TGTGCCAGCTCTTCCGGGACAGGGCTTGAGGAGCAGTACTTC | CASSSGTGLEEQYF
TRBJ1-4 | . | few | TRBV4-2 | TGTGCCAGCAGCCGATTAGGTGAAAAACTGTTTTTT | CASSRLGEKLFF
TRBJ1-3 | . | . | TRBV19 | TGTGCCAGTAGTATGCCATTGGCGGGCTCTGGAAACACCATATATTTT | CASSMPLAGSGNTIYF
TRBJ2-1 | . | . | TRBV10-2 | TGCGCCAGCAGGGACTACTCCCACAATGAGCAGTTCTTC | CASRDYSHNEQFF
TRBJ2-3 | TRBD2 | . | TRBV5-1 | TGCGCCAGCAGCAGGACGGCGGGAGGAAGCACAGATACGCAGTATTTT | CASSRTAGGSTDTQYF
TRBJ2-3 | . | . | TRBV9 | TGTGCCAGCAGCCACAGTACGGAAGACGGCACAGATACGCAGTATTTT | CASSHSTEDGTDTQYF
TRBJ2-3 | . | few | TRBV15 | TGTGCCACCAGCGAGATGGGAGCGGAAACAGATACGCAGTATTTT | CATSEMGAETDTQYF
TRBJ2-7 | . | . | TRBV9 | TGTGCCAGCAGCTCCGGGCAGAGCTACGAGCAGTACTTC | CASSSGQSYEQYF
TRBJ2-5 | . | . | TRBV6-5 | TGTGCCAGCAGTTACGAGGAGACCCAGTACTTC | CASSYEETQYF
TRBJ2-3 | TRBD2 | . | TRBV4-1 | TGCGCCAGCAGCACGGGACTAGCCGCAGATACGCAGTATTTT | CASSTGLAADTQYF
TRBJ1-6 | TRBD1 | . | TRBV5-1 | TGCGCCAGGACTTACAGGGGGATAAATTCACCCCTCCACTTT | CARTYRGINSPLHF
TRBJ2-3 | . | . | TRBV11-2 | TGTGCCAGCAGCTCCAGCCTATCAGATACGCAGTATTTT | CASSSSLSDTQYF
TRBJ1-2 | . | . | TRBV19 | TGTGCCAGTAGTACCTGGACAGTAACGACTGGCTACACCTTC | CASSTWTVTTGYTF
TRBJ2-3 | . | . | TRBV6-5 | TGTGCCAGCAGTTACTTACCGGACCGCACAGATACGCAGTATTTT | CASSYLPDRTDTQYF
TRBJ1-1 | TRBD1 | . | TRBV9 | TGTGCCAGCAGCCTCCTCAGAGGGGGCGGTAGGAACACTGAAGCTTTCTTT | CASSLLRGGGRNTEAFF
TRBJ2-1 | . | . | TRBV7-8 | TGTGCCAGCAGCTTAGGAGACTACAATGAGCAGTTCTTC | CASSLGDYNEQFF
TRBJ2-7 | . | . | TRBV10-3 | TGTGCCATCATGGGGGACGGCCCCTCCTACGAGCAGTACTTC | CAIMGDGPSYEQYF
TRBJ2-7 | . | . | TRBV2 | TGTGCCAGCAGTGACCCTTACCAAGGGGCACTTGGCTCCTACGAGCAGTACTTC | CASSDPYQGALGSYEQYF
TRBJ2-7 | . | . | TRBV27 | TGTGCCAGCAGTTCCGCGGGGGCCGGGTACGAGCAGTACTTC | CASSSAGAGYEQYF
TRBJ2-1 | . | . | TRBV7-6 | TGTGCCAGCAGCCTGCTCAATGAGCAGTTCTTC | CASSLLNEQFF
TRBJ1-1 | . | . | TRBV2 | TGTGCCAGCAGTGAAGCGGGGAGGCCGGAGGCTTTCTTT | CASSEAGRPEAFF
TRBJ2-7 | TRBD1 | few | TRBV6-6 | TGTGCCAGCAGCTACGACAGGGATAATACCTACGAGCAGTACTTC | CASSYDRDNTYEQYF
TRBJ2-7 | . | . | TRBV4-3 | TGCGCCAGCAGCCAGGAGAACGGATACGAGCAGTACTTC | CASSQENGYEQYF
TRBJ2-1 | . | . | TRBV11-2 | TGTGCCAGCAGCTCTAGGACGGGTTACAATGAGCAGTTCTTC | CASSSRTGYNEQFF
TRBJ2-1 | . | . | TRBV29-1 | TGCAGCGTTGAAGGGGAACTAGCTATCTACAATGAGCAGTTCTTC | CSVEGELAIYNEQFF
TRBJ1-2 | . | once | TRBV28 | TGTGCCAGCAGCCCGGACAGAGCCTATGGCTACACCTTC | CASSPDRAYGYTF
TRBJ1-2 | . | . | TRBV7-9 | TGTGCCAGCAGCCCCAGGCGTGCGGACCTTTATGGCTACACCTTC | CASSPRRADLYGYTF
TRBJ2-2 | . | . | TRBV9 | TGTGCCAGCAGCGTACCTAACTCGGGACACGCGAACACCGGGGAGCTGTTTTTT | CASSVPNSGHANTGELFF
TRBJ2-3 | . | . | TRBV9 | TGTGCCAGCAGCGGGACAGAGGCAGATACGCAGTATTTT | CASSGTEADTQYF
TRBJ2-1 | TRBD1 | . | TRBV6-5 | TGTGCCACCCGCACAGGGGGCGAGCGGAATGAGCAGTTCTTC | CATRTGGERNEQFF